The 5 T cell receptor beta chains given below trace back to one sample, sequenced in a study of cytomegalovirus exposure and HLA in healthy donors. This table comes from immunoSEQ multiplex PCR, and its TCRdb copy is limited to in-frame clones, with some not included. The table includes some 150,000 clones, about 91% detected once. Sequenced: PBMCs. The receptors derive from a woman in her late teens or twenties in good health and CMV-seropositive.

The chain is built from TRBV28 and TRBJ1-2; 10 nucleotides match TRBD1. The CDR3 is 17 amino acids. Trimming at V came to 2 bases and at J to 4 bases, leaving 10 bases not matched to a gene. Per germline, CDR1 MDHEN and CDR2 SYDVKM. CDR3 amino acids: CASSLRTGGLLVYGYTF. DNA for the CDR3: TGTGCCAGCAGTTTACGGACAGGGGGACTTCTTGTCTATGGCTACACCTTC.

The chain links TRBV7-9 to TRBJ2-2, with D unresolved. The CDR3 contains 12 residues. Germline CDR1 is SEHNR and CDR2 is FQNEAQ (reference sequence). The ends were cut back, 3 bases at V and 5 bases at J, with 4 bases in the middle. The CDR3 bases are TGTGCCAGCAGCTTCCCGACCGGGGAGCTGTTTTTT. The encoded protein is CASSFPTGELFF.

The chain recombines TRBV6-1 with TRBJ1-1, with 8 bases matching TRBD1. CDR1 and CDR2 from the germline V gene are MNHNS and SASEGT. This CDR3 is built from 16 residues. J lost 1 base, V lost 4 bases, and 8 bases had no gene match. CDR3 amino acids: CASSATWTGKNTEAFF. The CDR3 DNA reads TGTGCCAGCAGTGCTACCTGGACAGGGAAGAACACTGAAGCTTTCTTT.

This sequence joins TRBV6-5 and TRBJ1-1; the D is unclear. The CDR3 runs to 13 residues. The V gene lost 5 bases and the J gene lost 1 base, with 8 bases spanning the gap. In germline, CDR1 is MNHEY, CDR2 SVGAGI. CDR3 region: CASSRAPNTEAFF. CDR3 in DNA: TGTGCCAGCAGTAGAGCCCCGAACACTGAAGCTTTCTTT.

The chain employs TRBV5-1 and TRBJ2-5, with a tentative D call TRBD2 (5 bases). V shed 2 bases and J shed 3 bases, with 11 bases lying between them. CDR3 length: 14 residues. The germline gives CDR1 SGHRS, CDR2 YFSETQ. CDR3 loop: CASSFSRREETQYF. CDR3 sequence (DNA): TGCGCCAGCAGCTTCTCCAGGCGGGAAGAGACCCAGTACTTC.